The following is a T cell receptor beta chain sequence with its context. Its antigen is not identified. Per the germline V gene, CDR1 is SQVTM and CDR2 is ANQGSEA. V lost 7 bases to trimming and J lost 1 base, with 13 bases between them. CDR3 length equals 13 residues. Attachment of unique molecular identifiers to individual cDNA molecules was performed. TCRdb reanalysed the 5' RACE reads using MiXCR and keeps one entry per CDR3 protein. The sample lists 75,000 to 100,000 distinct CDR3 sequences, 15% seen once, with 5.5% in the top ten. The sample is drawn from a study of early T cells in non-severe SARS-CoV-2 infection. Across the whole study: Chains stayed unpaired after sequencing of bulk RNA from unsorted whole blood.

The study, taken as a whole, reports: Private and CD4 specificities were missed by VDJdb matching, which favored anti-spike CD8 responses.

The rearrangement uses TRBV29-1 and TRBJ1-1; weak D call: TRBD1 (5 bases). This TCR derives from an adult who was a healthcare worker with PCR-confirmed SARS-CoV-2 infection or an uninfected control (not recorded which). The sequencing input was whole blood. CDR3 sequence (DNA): TGCAGCGCCAGGCAACAGGAGAACACTGAAGCTTTCTTT. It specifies CSARQQENTEAFF.